This T cell receptor (beta chain) was recorded in a study of cytomegalovirus exposure and HLA in healthy donors (TCRdb year 2017). About the full investigation: According to a later analysis, one platform produced both the 120 validation repertoires and the roughly 640 repertoires of the first cohort. To predict cytomegalovirus infection status, the study combined high-throughput TCR immunosequencing, statistical association of individual TCRs with disease status, and machine learning. Along with the roughly 710-subject first cohort, a separate validation cohort of 120 different subjects was used. The aim of the study was to test whether cataloging public T cell receptors could identify signatures of past pathogen exposure. Paper-wide results and their limitations: The study gave a list of 150 to 200 TCR beta chains associated with cytomegalovirus. A later analysis found that TCRs clustered in the first cohort also tended to co-occur in the 110 or so validation repertoires, with 94% of cluster scores above 0. The classifier was reported to diagnose cytomegalovirus status with high specificity and sensitivity in both the original and validation cohorts. The authors suggested that the approach could potentially be extended to other disease states and immunological phenotypes. Across donors, most TCR sequences were observed very rarely, whereas some public TCRs were present in many individuals. In vitro tests confirmed that a few of the cytomegalovirus-associated TCR beta chains recognize cytomegalovirus antigens. A later analysis lacked HLA typing for the validation cohort, so it scored co-occurrence in that cohort across all 120 or so repertoires.

The method behind the library was the immunoSEQ multiplex PCR assay. On the authors' methods: A statistical classification framework was built for diagnosing cytomegalovirus status from the catalog of TCR beta chain sequences. TCRdb limited this immuneACCESS table to in-frame rearrangements with V and J called. A share of clones is missing; checked studies link under half to unresolved V genes, and the rest is unexplained. V, J and clone size derive from that table, while D and trimming were established from the DNA sequence. The sample table records about 360,000 clones; roughly 85% of these occur just once. Of the sample, under 0.9% falls within the top ten clones. The germline V gene (reference sequence) supplies CDR1 GTSNPN and CDR2 SVGIG. Its CDR3 holds 15 amino acids, cysteine through phenylalanine. Left in the record is the CDR3 DNA by itself, 45 bases read in frame from the first base. V is reduced by 1 base and J by 2 bases, leaving a spacing of 13 bases between them.

Separate from the roughly 630-subject first cohort, the validation cohort of 120 subjects was the group to which the donors belonged. A remark on this clone: The clone's antigen remains unknown. The sample holds no much larger clone one base away, and base qualities are not on file.

Material for sequencing was PBMCs. The chain was built from TRBV30 and TRBJ2-3; the D gene remains uncertain. This TCR was sampled from a woman younger than 30 in good health and CMV-seronegative. The DNA is as follows: TGTGCCTGGAGTGCAGCGCTCCGGTACACAGATACGCAGTATTTT. The resulting protein is CAWSAALRYTDTQYF.